Only a few counts were recorded for the clone carrying this TCR beta chain. Trimming pared 3 bases from V and 0 bases from J, leaving 5 bases between. Germline V lookup: CDR1 SGHTA, CDR2 FQGNSA. The CDR3 totals 14 residues. The data belong to a study of cytotoxic CD8 clonotypes in ibrutinib-treated CLL. Clones were sequenced by immunoSEQ multiplex PCR, and TCRdb holds only the in-frame ones, with some missing. The repertoire consists of around 310,000 clones, with around four fifths occurring once and the leading ten covering 6.5% to 8.5%. The TCR sequence derives from a human donor with chronic lymphocytic leukemia. Sequencing was performed on PBMCs, taken before ibrutinib treatment. The J gene is TRBJ2-2, the V gene TRBV7-2; TRBD2 might be the D (5 bases). CDR3 in DNA: TGTGCCAGCAGCTTTAGCGCGAACACCGGGGAGCTGTTTTTT. Its protein product is CASSFSANTGELFF.